The 2 T cell receptor beta chains given below trace back to one sample, sequenced in a study of blood T cells in healthy people across ages. For the second PCR, which ran for about 6 to 11 cycles, a sample-barcoded 5' primer and a J-beta primer mix were used. TCRdb reprocessed the 5' RACE reads with MiXCR, giving one entry per CDR3 protein. The sample contains about 780,000 distinct CDR3 sequences, 46% of which appear only once. Sequenced material: blood. The receptor set was obtained from a man aged 80 or over in good health.

To note about this clonotype: The junction shows a germline mismatch at one end, possibly a read error. The chain combines TRBV30 with TRBJ2-5; perhaps TRBD1 as D (6 bases). The J call is in doubt because the DNA end fits TRBJ2-7 better. The CDR3 loop spans 11 amino acids. The germline gives CDR1 GTSNPN, CDR2 SVGIG (reference sequence). CDR3 loop: CAGSGQREQYF. For the CDR3, the DNA is TGTGCCGGGAGTGGACAGCGCGAGCAGTACTTC.

CDR3 bases: TGCAGCGCAGGTCCTGGGACAGGTGAAGAGACCCAGTACTTC. This translates into CSAGPGTGEETQYF. The genes are TRBV29-1 and TRBJ2-5, with 8 bases aligning to TRBD1. The CDR3 sequence is 14 residues long. The germline V gene encodes CDR1 SQVTM and CDR2 ANQGSEA. The J segment lost 3 bases and the V segment lost 7 bases, leaving 10 bases of the junction unmatched. Filled out from reference TRBV29-1 and TRBJ2-5, the complete variable domain reads SAVISQKPSRDICQRGTSLTIQCQVDSQVTMMFWYRQQPGQSLTLIATANQGSEATYESGFVIDKFPISRPNLTFSTLTVSNMSPEDSSIYLCSAGPGTGEETQYFGPGTRLLVL.